These T cell receptor beta chains were read from a single sample in a study of T cell responses to AZD1222 COVID-19 vaccine. The assay was immunoSEQ multiplex PCR, and TCRdb's table has in-frame clones only and misses some. The table includes 120,000 or so clones, approximately 91% detected once. Source: peripheral blood, taken on day 0 of AZD1222 vaccination. The receptor source for this set is an adult in good health. Both conserved end residues are trimmed from each CDR3. Fields, in order: J gene, D gene, clone size, V gene, CDR3 protein. A D gene is named only where the DNA matches it firmly. The listing skips clone size in some rows; elsewhere it reads once, few, many or a size class.

TRBJ2-2	.	.	TRBV4-3	ASSQVLTTSGELF
TRBJ2-7	.	.	TRBV2	ASSEFTALEQY
TRBJ1-2	.	.	TRBV29-1	SVSTADYGYT
TRBJ1-6	.	.	TRBV19	ASSIGGRGRSPLH
TRBJ2-2	.	.	TRBV9	ASSPRTPNTGELF
TRBJ2-7	.	.	TRBV24-1	ATAGVYEQY
TRBJ1-2	TRBD1	.	TRBV6-5	ASRRTGGAKYGYT
TRBJ1-2	.	.	TRBV25-1	ASSEVRADGYT
TRBJ1-2	TRBD1	.	TRBV7-9	ASSSDREGYGYT
TRBJ1-6	.	.	TRBV25-1	ASRHTSGLPLH
TRBJ2-6	.	.	TRBV27	ASTFSGANVLT
TRBJ2-2	TRBD2	.	TRBV6-2/TRBV6-3	ASSRSGTNTGELF
TRBJ2-3	.	few	TRBV6-5	ASSPWSADTQY
TRBJ2-7	.	few	TRBV3-1/TRBV3-2	ASSRRGDYEQY
TRBJ2-3	TRBD2	.	TRBV4-3	ASSQGTSGSPLSTDTQY
TRBJ1-3	TRBD1	.	TRBV7-8	ASSFGQGSGNTIY
TRBJ1-1	.	.	TRBV7-9	ASSPIWNGEAF
TRBJ1-5	.	.	TRBV6-5	ASSYSGRMNQPQH
TRBJ1-1	TRBD1	.	TRBV6-6	ASRTGEAF
TRBJ2-5	TRBD2	.	TRBV3-1/TRBV3-2	ASSNRLAQETQY
TRBJ1-2	.	.	TRBV3-1/TRBV3-2	ASSQGAENGYT
TRBJ1-1	.	once	TRBV28	ATVRPGYVTEAF
TRBJ2-5	.	.	TRBV12-3/TRBV12-4	ASSFSEETQY
TRBJ2-2	TRBD2	.	TRBV6-6	ASSWTSGDSAGELF
TRBJ1-1	.	.	TRBV5-1	ASGLPSQGEAF
TRBJ2-7	TRBD1	.	TRBV27	ASGNRGYEQY
TRBJ1-6	.	.	TRBV5-4	ASSLNREDSPLH
TRBJ1-1	.	.	TRBV6-5	ASRILGTEAF
TRBJ1-2	.	.	TRBV6-5	ASSPGRGAHGYT
TRBJ2-3	TRBD1	.	TRBV19	ASSVTGVTDTQY
TRBJ1-5	TRBD1	.	TRBV5-5	ASSLLWDRGNNQPQH
TRBJ2-2	.	once	TRBV7-2	ASSWFTGNPGELF
TRBJ2-2	.	.	TRBV7-8	ASTRRGELF
TRBJ2-7	.	.	TRBV19	ASSIAGDVYEQY
TRBJ1-1	.	few	TRBV6-5	ASTNAPYTEAF
TRBJ1-5	.	.	TRBV5-6	ASSLWGVNQPQH
TRBJ1-3	.	few	TRBV3-1/TRBV3-2	ASSPQVLGNTIY
TRBJ2-1	.	.	TRBV21-1	ASSLLWRLGYNEQF
TRBJ2-5	.	.	TRBV30	AWSGQGETQY
TRBJ2-1	.	.	TRBV4-2	ASSRLPEGYNEQF
TRBJ1-4	TRBD1	.	TRBV7-9	ASSLERDSRGHFEKLF